The T cell receptor (beta chain) under discussion was sequenced for a study of T cell repertoires in cytomegalovirus infection. Points from the study as a whole: The response measured ex vivo was dominated by TCR beta clonotypes (HLA-C-restricted and CMV-specific).

As regards this clonotype: The antigen is undetermined.

TCRdb itself ran the reads through MiXCR, one entry per CDR3 protein. Altogether around 570,000 distinct CDR3 sequences are present, 35% to 50% being singletons, with the ten largest covering about 48%. Germline V lookup: CDR1 KGHDR, CDR2 SFDVKD. This CDR3 contains 19 residues. V shed 3 bases, J shed 2 bases, and the junction held 16 bases outside the gene matches. This material consisted of cultured PBMCs, taken from culture after CMV antigen stimulation. The clonotype comes from a human donor in good health (CMV status not recorded). Some clones in this sample may be carry-over from other donors' samples. V is TRBV24-1 and J is TRBJ2-3, with 7 bases matching TRBD1. The CDR3 reads CATSDSISPPGQITDTQYF. DNA for the CDR3: TGTGCCACCAGTGATAGTATCTCCCCTCCGGGACAGATCACAGATACGCAGTATTTT.